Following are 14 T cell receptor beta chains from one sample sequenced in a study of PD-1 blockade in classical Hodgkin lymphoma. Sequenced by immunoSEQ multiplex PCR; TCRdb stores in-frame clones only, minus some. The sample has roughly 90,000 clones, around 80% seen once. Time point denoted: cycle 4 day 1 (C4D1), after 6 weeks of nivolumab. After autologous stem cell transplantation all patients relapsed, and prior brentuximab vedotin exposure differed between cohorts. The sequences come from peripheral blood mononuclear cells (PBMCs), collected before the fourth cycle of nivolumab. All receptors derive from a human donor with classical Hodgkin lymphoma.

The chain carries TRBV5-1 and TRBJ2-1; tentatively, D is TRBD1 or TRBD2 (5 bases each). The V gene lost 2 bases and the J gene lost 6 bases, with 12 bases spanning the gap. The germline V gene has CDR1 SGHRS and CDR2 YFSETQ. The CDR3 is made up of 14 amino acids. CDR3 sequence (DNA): TGCGCCAGCAGCTTCCGGGACGGTTCCAATGAGCAGTTCTTC. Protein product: CASSFRDGSNEQFF.

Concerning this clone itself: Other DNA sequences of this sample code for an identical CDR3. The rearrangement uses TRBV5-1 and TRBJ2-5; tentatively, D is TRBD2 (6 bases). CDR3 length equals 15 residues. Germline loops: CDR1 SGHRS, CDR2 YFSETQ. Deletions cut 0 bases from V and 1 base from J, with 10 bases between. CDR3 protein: CASSLVPGGQETQYF. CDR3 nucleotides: TGCGCCAGCAGCTTGGTCCCCGGGGGCCAAGAGACCCAGTACTTC.

The CDR3 nucleotides read TGTGCCAGCAGCTTAGGTTCAGGAGCGAACACTGAAGCTTTCTTT. Its protein product is CASSLGSGANTEAFF. The chain carries TRBV13 and TRBJ1-1; D remains unclear. V was trimmed by 0 bases and J by 1 base, leaving 9 bases between them. CDR1 and CDR2 (germline): PRHDT, FYEKMQ (reference sequence). The CDR3 runs to 15 residues.

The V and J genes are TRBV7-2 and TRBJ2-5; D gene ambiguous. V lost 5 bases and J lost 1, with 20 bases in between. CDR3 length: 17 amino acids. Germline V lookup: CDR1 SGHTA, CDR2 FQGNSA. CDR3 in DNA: TGTGCCAGCAGCAACCTCTTTGGCGTAGGTGGCCAAGAGACCCAGTACTTC. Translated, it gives CASSNLFGVGGQETQYF. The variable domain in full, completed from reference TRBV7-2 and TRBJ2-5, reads GAGVSQSPSNKVTEKGKDVELRCDPISGHTALYWYRQSLGQGLEFLIYFQGNSAPDKSGLPSDRFSAERTGGSVSTLTIQRTQQEDSAVYLCASSNLFGVGGQETQYFGPGTRLLVL.

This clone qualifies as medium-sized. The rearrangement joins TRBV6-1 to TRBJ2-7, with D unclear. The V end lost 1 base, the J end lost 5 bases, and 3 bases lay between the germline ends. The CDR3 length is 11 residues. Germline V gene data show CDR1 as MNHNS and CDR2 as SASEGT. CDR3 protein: CASSEGDEQYF. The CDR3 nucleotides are TGTGCCAGCAGTGAAGGGGACGAGCAGTACTTC.

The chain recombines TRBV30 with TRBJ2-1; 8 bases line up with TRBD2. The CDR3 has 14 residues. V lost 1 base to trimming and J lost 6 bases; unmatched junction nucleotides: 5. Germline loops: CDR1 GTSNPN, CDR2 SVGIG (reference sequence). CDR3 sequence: CAWSAQREPNEQFF. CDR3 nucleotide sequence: TGTGCCTGGAGTGCCCAGCGGGAGCCCAATGAGCAGTTCTTC. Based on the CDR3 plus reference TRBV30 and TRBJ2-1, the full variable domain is SQTIHQWPATLVQPVGSPLSLECTVEGTSNPNLYWYRQAAGRGLQLLFYSVGIGQISSEVPQNLSASRPQDRQFILSSKKLLLSDSGFYLCAWSAQREPNEQFFGPGTRLTVL.

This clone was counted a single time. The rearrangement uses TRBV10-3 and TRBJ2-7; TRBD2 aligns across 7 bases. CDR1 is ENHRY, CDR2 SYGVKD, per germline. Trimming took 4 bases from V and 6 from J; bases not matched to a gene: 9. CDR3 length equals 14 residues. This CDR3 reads CAISAQRDPAEQYF. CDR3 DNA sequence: TGTGCCATCAGTGCTCAGCGGGATCCGGCCGAGCAGTACTTC.

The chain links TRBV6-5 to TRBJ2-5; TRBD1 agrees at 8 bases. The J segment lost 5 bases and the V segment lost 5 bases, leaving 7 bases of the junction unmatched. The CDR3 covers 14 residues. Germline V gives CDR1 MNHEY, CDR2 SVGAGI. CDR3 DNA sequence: TGTGCCAGCAGTCACTTATGGACAGGGGAGACCCAGTACTTC. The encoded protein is CASSHLWTGETQYF.

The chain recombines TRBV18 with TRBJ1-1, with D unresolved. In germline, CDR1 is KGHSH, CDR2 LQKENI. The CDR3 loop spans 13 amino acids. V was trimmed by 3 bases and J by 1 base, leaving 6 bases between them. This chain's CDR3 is CASSPTENTEAFF. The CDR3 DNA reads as TGTGCCAGCTCACCTACAGAGAACACTGAAGCTTTCTTT.

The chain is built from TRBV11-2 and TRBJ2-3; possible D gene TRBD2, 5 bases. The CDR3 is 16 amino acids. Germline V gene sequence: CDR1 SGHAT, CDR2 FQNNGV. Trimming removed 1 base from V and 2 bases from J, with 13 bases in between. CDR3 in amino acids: CASSLVAGPFTDTQYF. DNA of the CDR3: TGTGCCAGCAGCTTAGTGGCGGGCCCTTTCACAGATACGCAGTATTTT. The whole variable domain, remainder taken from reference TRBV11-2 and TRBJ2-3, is EAGVAQSPRYKIIEKRQSVAFWCNPISGHATLYWYQQILGQGPKLLIQFQNNGVVDDSQLPKDRFSAERLKGVDSTLKIQPAKLEDSAVYLCASSLVAGPFTDTQYFGPGTRLTVL.

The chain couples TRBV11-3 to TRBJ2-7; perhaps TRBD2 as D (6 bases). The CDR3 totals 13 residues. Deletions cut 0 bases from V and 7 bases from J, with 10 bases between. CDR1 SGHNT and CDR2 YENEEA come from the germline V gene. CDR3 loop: CASSLDGSAEQYF. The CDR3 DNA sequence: TGTGCCAGCAGCTTAGACGGGAGCGCGGAGCAGTACTTC.

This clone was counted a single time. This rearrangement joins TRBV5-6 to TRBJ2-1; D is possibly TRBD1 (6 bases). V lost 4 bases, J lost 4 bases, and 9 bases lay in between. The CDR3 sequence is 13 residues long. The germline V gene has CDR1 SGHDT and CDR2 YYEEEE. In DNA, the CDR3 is TGTGCCAGCAGCCCGACAGGATACAATGAGCAGTTCTTC. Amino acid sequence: CASSPTGYNEQFF. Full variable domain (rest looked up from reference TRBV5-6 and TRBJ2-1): DAGVTQSPTHLIKTRGQQVTLRCSPKSGHDTVSWYQQALGQGPQFIFQYYEEEERQRGNFPDRFSGHQFPNYSSELNVNALLLGDSALYLCASSPTGYNEQFFGPGTRLTVL.

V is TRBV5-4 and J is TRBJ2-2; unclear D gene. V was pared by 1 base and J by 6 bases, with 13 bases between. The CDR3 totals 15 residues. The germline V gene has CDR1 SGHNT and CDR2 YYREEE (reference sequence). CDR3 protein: CASSLTQVVPGELFF. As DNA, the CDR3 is TGTGCCAGCAGCTTGACCCAGGTAGTCCCCGGGGAGCTGTTTTTT.

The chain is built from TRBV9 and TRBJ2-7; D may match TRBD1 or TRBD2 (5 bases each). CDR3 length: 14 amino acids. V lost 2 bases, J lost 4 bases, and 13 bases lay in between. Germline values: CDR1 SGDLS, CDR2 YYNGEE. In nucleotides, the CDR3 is TGTGCCAGCAGCGTGGGACGCAACCCGTACGAGCAGTACTTC. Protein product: CASSVGRNPYEQYF.